The next 22 T cell receptor beta chains were all read from a single sample in a study of T cell repertoires in cytomegalovirus infection. TCRdb reprocessed the reads with MiXCR, giving one entry per CDR3 protein. Counted here are about 250,000 distinct CDR3 sequences, 15% to 20% occurring once; the ten biggest clones make up around 47%. Sequencing input: CD8+ T cells from PBMCs. All receptors derive from a human donor in good health (CMV status not recorded). Some clones in this sample may be carry-over from other donors' samples.

This clonotype was seen a single time. The V call is TRBV27, the J call TRBJ2-7; TRBD1 aligns across 9 bases. From germline, CDR1 is MNHEY and CDR2 SMNVEV (reference sequence). The CDR3 contains 19 residues. V was clipped by 6 bases and J by 4 bases; unmatched bases: 22. CDR3 bases: TGTGCCAGCAGACCTCGGCCCCCGCCGAGACAGGGGGTTGGGTACGAGCAGTACTTC. It translates to CASRPRPPPRQGVGYEQYF.

This clonotype appeared a few times. The V and J genes are TRBV20-1 and TRBJ1-1; D perhaps matches TRBD1 (5 bases). Germline assignment: CDR1 DFQATT and CDR2 SNEGSKA (reference sequence). V was clipped by 3 bases and J by 0 bases, with 14 bases between them. This CDR3 comprises 15 residues. The CDR3 region is CSARDKEVMNTEAFF. CDR3 DNA sequence: TGCAGTGCTAGGGACAAGGAGGTAATGAACACTGAAGCTTTCTTT.

In this sample, this clonotype turned up many times. V and J are TRBV28 and TRBJ1-5; 8 bases align to TRBD1. V was clipped by 6 bases and J by 6 bases; unmatched bases: 13. From germline, CDR1 is MDHEN and CDR2 SYDVKM. This CDR3 has 16 residues. Here the CDR3 reads CASSLTQGGGRQPQHF. The CDR3 DNA reads as TGTGCCAGCAGCCTCACACAGGGGGGGGGCCGTCAGCCCCAGCATTTT.

This clonotype was seen a few times. V gene TRBV7-9 combines with J gene TRBJ2-7; a weak D match, TRBD2 (5 bases). Germline V gene data show CDR1 as SEHNR and CDR2 as FQNEAQ (reference sequence). The CDR3 length is 15 residues. V was pared by 5 bases and J by 3 bases, with 17 bases between. As DNA, the CDR3 is TGTGCCAGCAGCCGGCCGGAACTAGATTTCTACGAGCAGTACTTC. Amino acids: CASSRPELDFYEQYF.

This clonotype has at least ten counts. The chain is built from TRBV7-8 and TRBJ2-1, with D unresolved. Trimming took off 5 bases at V and 1 base at J, with 15 bases between the two ends. This CDR3 is 16 amino acids long. The germline V gene encodes CDR1 SGHVS and CDR2 FQNEAQ. DNA for the CDR3: TGTGCCAGCAGCCCCCCTATGCGACTTTCCTACAATGAGCAGTTCTTC. The encoded protein is CASSPPMRLSYNEQFF.

The chain uses TRBV12-3 or TRBV12-4 and TRBJ2-2; tentatively, D is TRBD1 (6 bases). This CDR3 contains 14 residues. V was pared by 1 base and J by 4 bases, with 7 bases between. As DNA, the CDR3 is TGTGCCAGCAGTTTAGTAGGGGGCACCGGGGAGCTGTTTTTT. The encoded protein is CASSLVGGTGELFF.

This clonotype was observed a handful of times. CDR3: CASSYSADRGSYEQYF. The CDR3 nucleotides read TGTGCCAGCAGTTACTCTGCCGACAGGGGCTCCTACGAGCAGTACTTC. V gene TRBV6-5 combines with J gene TRBJ2-7, with 8 bases fitting TRBD1. CDR1 is MNHEY and CDR2 is SVGAGI in the germline V gene. With V trimmed by 0 bases and J by 0 bases, 4 bases remained unmatched. The CDR3 totals 16 residues.

This clonotype showed up just a few times. The rearrangement joins TRBV19 to TRBJ1-6; 8 positions agree with TRBD1. With 5 bases clipped from V and 0 bases from J, the junction kept 6 bases outside the gene matches. Germline values: CDR1 LNHDA, CDR2 SQIVND (reference sequence). This CDR3 is built from 17 residues. CDR3 in DNA: TGTGCCAGTAGTGTCGACAGGGGAGGCTCCTATAATTCACCCCTCCACTTT. It yields the protein CASSVDRGGSYNSPLHF. Supplemented by reference TRBV19 and TRBJ1-6, the full variable domain reads DGGITQSPKYLFRKEGQNVTLSCEQNLNHDAMYWYRQDPGQGLRLIYYSQIVNDFQKGDIAEGYSVSREKKESFPLTVTSAQKNPTAFYLCASSVDRGGSYNSPLHFGNGTRLTVT.

This clonotype was picked up a small number of times. V usage is TRBV15 and J usage is TRBJ1-2; TRBD1 matches 7 bases. The ends lost 3 bases at V and 0 bases at J; junction bases unmatched: 4. Germline CDR1 and CDR2: LNHNV and YYDKDF (reference sequence). The CDR3 is 15 amino acids. This chain's CDR3 is CATSRDRRANYGYTF. The CDR3 coding sequence is TGTGCCACCAGCAGGGACAGGAGGGCTAACTATGGCTACACCTTC.

This clonotype was seen at least ten times. The CDR3 sequence: CSARDPSVNTEAFF. Written as DNA, the CDR3 is TGCAGTGCTAGAGATCCTTCTGTGAACACTGAAGCTTTCTTT. The V and J genes are TRBV20-1 and TRBJ1-1; D gene unclear. This CDR3 has 14 residues. Germline V lookup: CDR1 DFQATT, CDR2 SNEGSKA (reference sequence). V was clipped by 0 bases and J by 0 bases, with 8 bases between them.

Many counts were recorded for this clonotype. J is TRBJ1-2 and V is TRBV4-1; D unresolved. The germline V and J ends were trimmed by 6 bases and 0 bases, with 14 bases remaining between them. Germline CDR1 and CDR2: MGHRA and YSYEKL. The CDR3 sequence is 15 residues long. Here the CDR3 DNA reads TGCGCCAGCAGTCCAGCCCATTCCTCTAACTATGGCTACACCTTC. It is translated as CASSPAHSSNYGYTF.

A single count supports this clonotype. The chain is built from TRBV13 and TRBJ2-5, with 11 bases that match TRBD1. This CDR3 has 16 residues. Germline V gene lookup returns CDR1 PRHDT and CDR2 FYEKMQ (reference sequence). V gave up 1 base and J gave up 5 bases; unmatched junction bases: 6. The CDR3 loop is CASSLEGQGDRETQYF. Written as DNA, the CDR3 is TGTGCCAGCAGCTTAGAGGGACAGGGGGATCGGGAGACCCAGTACTTC. Full variable domain (missing parts from reference TRBV13 and TRBJ2-5): AAGVIQSPRHLIKEKRETATLKCYPIPRHDTVYWYQQGPGQDPQFLISFYEKMQSDKGSIPDRFSAQQFSDYHSELNMSSLELGDSALYFCASSLEGQGDRETQYFGPGTRLLVL.

V is TRBV2 and J is TRBJ2-7; tentative D call: TRBD2 (6 bases). The length of the CDR3 is 15 residues. Germline CDR1 reads SNHLY; CDR2 reads FYNNEI. Trimming cost V 4 bases and J 4 bases, with 17 bases left between them. CDR3 loop: CASSGGEAGIYEQYF. The CDR3 DNA reads as TGTGCCAGCAGTGGAGGGGAGGCAGGGATTTACGAGCAGTACTTC.

This chain links TRBV27 with TRBJ2-1; no definite D call. V gave up 6 bases and J gave up 2 bases, with 14 bases separating them. Germline CDR1 and CDR2: MNHEY and SMNVEV (reference sequence). This CDR3 comprises 15 residues. This CDR3 is CASSLDGTPYNEQFF. The CDR3 DNA reads as TGTGCCAGCAGCCTCGACGGAACCCCCTACAATGAGCAGTTCTTC.

This sequence joins TRBV12-3 or TRBV12-4 and TRBJ1-1; D is ambiguous. The CDR3 is 13 residues long. V was trimmed by 5 bases and J by 8 bases, leaving 15 bases between them. CDR3 in amino acids: CASSLTIGNEAFF. The CDR3 DNA sequence: TGTGCCAGCAGTCTAACCATCGGCAACGAAGCTTTCTTT.

This clonotype was found once. This rearrangement joins TRBV4-1 to TRBJ2-7, with TRBD2 identical over 7 bases. Losses at the gene ends were 1 base for V and 4 bases for J; bases not matched to a gene: 7. Germline V gene data show CDR1 as MGHRA and CDR2 as YSYEKL. CDR3 length: 15 residues. Written as DNA, the CDR3 is TGCGCCAGCAGCCAAGTGGGGGGGTCGCTTTACGAGCAGTACTTC. It yields the protein CASSQVGGSLYEQYF.

The V call is TRBV12-3 or TRBV12-4, the J call TRBJ2-7; 7 positions agree with TRBD1. This CDR3 spans 15 amino acids. V was pared by 2 bases and J by 3 bases, with 7 bases of the junction left unmatched. CDR3 sequence: CASSLPTGDFYEQYF. The CDR3, as DNA: TGTGCCAGCAGTTTACCCACAGGGGATTTCTACGAGCAGTACTTC.

The CDR3 reads CASSAQTTSGVYNEQFF. CDR3 nucleotide sequence: TGTGCCAGCAGCGCCCAAACTACTAGCGGGGTCTACAATGAGCAGTTCTTC. The V and J genes are TRBV9 and TRBJ2-1; 10 nucleotides match TRBD2. The CDR3 length is 17 residues. Trimming took 3 bases from V and 3 from J; bases not matched to a gene: 9. Germline lookup yields CDR1 SGDLS and CDR2 YYNGEE.

This clonotype was observed many times. The V gene is TRBV7-8, the J gene TRBJ2-1; weak D call: TRBD1 (6 bases). Looked up from germline, CDR1 is SGHVS and CDR2 is FQNEAQ. The CDR3 is 13 residues long. Trimming removed 5 bases from V and 4 bases from J, with 9 bases in between. The CDR3 bases are TGTGCCAGCAGCGACGGACAGTACAATGAGCAGTTCTTC. Translated, it gives CASSDGQYNEQFF.

V and J are TRBV5-1 and TRBJ2-1, with D perhaps matching TRBD1 (6 bases). Germline CDR1 reads SGHRS; CDR2 reads YFSETQ. Deletions cut 4 bases from V and 0 bases from J, with 14 bases between. The CDR3 is made up of 16 amino acids. The DNA for the CDR3 is TGCGCCAGCAGCGGAGGCCTAGGGGGCTCCTACAATGAGCAGTTCTTC. This sequence encodes CASSGGLGGSYNEQFF. The variable domain in full, completed from reference TRBV5-1 and TRBJ2-1, reads KAGVTQTPRYLIKTRGQQVTLSCSPISGHRSVSWYQQTPGQGLQFLFEYFSETQRNKGNFPGRFSGRQFSNSRSEMNVSTLELGDSALYLCASSGGLGGSYNEQFFGPGTRLTVL.

The genes are TRBV7-9 and TRBJ2-1; D remains unclear. V was pared by 3 bases and J by 6 bases, with 6 bases between. Germline values: CDR1 SEHNR, CDR2 FQNEAQ (reference sequence). The CDR3 consists of 12 residues. CDR3 sequence (DNA): TGTGCCAGCAGCTTGAGTTTCAATGAGCAGTTCTTC. It yields the protein CASSLSFNEQFF.

This clonotype was detected only a few times. The chain links TRBV12-3 or TRBV12-4 to TRBJ1-5, with D maybe TRBD1 (6 bases). CDR3 length equals 14 residues. V was clipped by 4 bases and J by 3 bases, with 10 bases between them. Here the CDR3 DNA reads TGTGCCAGCAGTTCGGGACAATTCAATCAGCCCCAGCATTTT. It yields the protein CASSSGQFNQPQHF.